The entry that follows covers one TCR beta chain sequence. Its antigen is still unknown. The data stem from a study of cytomegalovirus exposure and HLA in healthy donors. Overall study results and limits: Later analysis showed most CMV-associated TCR beta chains appearing HLA-restricted. Across donors, sequencing depth was assumed by presence/absence analyses to be roughly uniform. In an earlier analysis, in under 700 donors, most V segments appeared productive either ~87% or ~30% of the time.

This CDR3 contains 16 residues. V lost 0 bases to trimming and J lost 2 bases; unmatched junction nucleotides: 4. Germline V lookup: CDR1 SGHTA, CDR2 FQGNSA. 13 Jbeta primers and 60 Vbeta primers were used for the PCR. Sequenced by immunoSEQ multiplex PCR; TCRdb stores in-frame clones only, minus some. The sample consists of about 200,000 clones, roughly 85% of them appearing once. The sequence came from a woman between 45 and 60 years old in good health and CMV-seronegative. The chain uses TRBV7-2 and TRBJ2-7; 10 bases agree with TRBD1. The source material was PBMCs. The CDR3 region has the DNA TGTGCCAGCAGCTTAGCCTCAGGACAGGGGGCCTACGAGCAGTACTTC. Its protein product is CASSLASGQGAYEQYF.